This T cell receptor (beta chain) emerged from a study of CD8 T cells in Susac syndrome. Study-level results: The number of individuals included in the study's TCR sequencing and HLA analysis was acknowledged as relatively small.

The RNA, about 0.45 to 1 ug, was put through reverse transcription using random hexamers. TCRdb re-called the immunoSEQ multiplex PCR reads through MiXCR, storing one row per CDR3 protein. In the table there are 180,000 or so distinct CDR3 sequences, about 95% of which are singletons. Note on this clonotype: Its antigen remains unknown.

Both CD4+ and CD8+ T cells were negatively isolated, and TEMRA cells underwent FACS enrichment. The sequencing input was CD4+ T cells from PBMCs. The sequence came from a human donor in good health.

In DNA, the CDR3 is TGCAGCGTTGACTCTAGCGGGAGGACAGATACGCAGTATTTT. This codes for CSVDSSGRTDTQYF. The rearrangement uses TRBV29-1 and TRBJ2-3, with 11 bases identical to TRBD2. Looked up from germline, CDR1 is SQVTM and CDR2 is ANQGSEA. The CDR3 is 14 residues long. J lost 3 bases, V lost 3 bases, and 2 bases had no gene match.